Listed here is a single T cell receptor (beta chain). In the original workflow: How many nucleated cells were present was estimated from reference gene primer amplification. TCRdb keeps only in-frame clones here, not all; method: immunoSEQ multiplex PCR. From that table come the V and J calls and clone size; the DNA was used to work out D and trimming. The table shows fewer than 250,000 clones, with about 92% occurring only once. CDR3 size: 14 residues. V lost 4 bases, J lost 4 bases, and 14 bases lay in between. The germline CDR1 and CDR2 sequences are MDHEN and SYDVKM. The data originate from a study of blood T cell repertoires in COVID-19. Across the whole study: Both acute and convalescent COVID-19 samples were obtained from the United States, Italy and Spain. The cDNA or gDNA used as material had been derived from T cells, B-cell-depleted T cells, or PBMCs.

The chain uses TRBV28 and TRBJ2-7; no reliable D call. The specimen sequenced was peripheral blood. The sequence came from a man aged 25-45 years with acute or convalescent COVID-19. In DNA, the CDR3 is TGTGCCAGCAGTTCAACCTTGACTCTATACGAGCAGTACTTC. It encodes CASSSTLTLYEQYF.